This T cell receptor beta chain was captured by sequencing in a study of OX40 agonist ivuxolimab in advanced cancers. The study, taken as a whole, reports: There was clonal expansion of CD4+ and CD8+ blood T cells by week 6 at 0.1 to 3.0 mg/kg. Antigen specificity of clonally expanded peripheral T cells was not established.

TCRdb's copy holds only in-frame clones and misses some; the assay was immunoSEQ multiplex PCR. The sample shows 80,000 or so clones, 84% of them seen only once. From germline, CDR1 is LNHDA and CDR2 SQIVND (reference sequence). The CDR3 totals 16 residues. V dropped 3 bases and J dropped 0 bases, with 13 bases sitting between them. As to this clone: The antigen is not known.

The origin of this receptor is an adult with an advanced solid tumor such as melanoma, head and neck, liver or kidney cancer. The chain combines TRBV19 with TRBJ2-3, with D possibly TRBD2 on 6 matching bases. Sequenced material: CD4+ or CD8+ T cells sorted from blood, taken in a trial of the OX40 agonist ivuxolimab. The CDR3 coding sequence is TGTGCCAGTAGTATTATAGTGGGGACTAGCACAGATACGCAGTATTTT. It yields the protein CASSIIVGTSTDTQYF.